This entry describes one T cell receptor (beta chain). Its cognate antigen is unknown. V lost 8 bases and J lost 4, with 12 bases in between. The germline CDR1 and CDR2 sequences are MDHEN and SYDVKM. The CDR3 length is 12 residues. The data originate from a study of T cell responses to AZD1222 COVID-19 vaccine. General observations from the study: Spike-specific TCR breadth and depth grew following two AZD1222 doses.

Clones were sequenced by immunoSEQ multiplex PCR, and TCRdb holds only the in-frame ones, with some missing. The sample contains around 200,000 clones, 88% of which appear only once. V usage is TRBV28 and J usage is TRBJ2-7; D may match TRBD1 or TRBD2 (6 bases each). Sequences were derived from peripheral blood, sampled 28 days after the second AZD1222 dose. The receptor's source is an adult who received the AZD1222 COVID-19 vaccine. CDR3 residues: CASGRGAYEQYF. In DNA, the CDR3 is TGTGCCAGCGGTAGGGGGGCGTACGAGCAGTACTTC.